Below are 10 T cell receptor beta chains sequenced from a single sample in a study of cytomegalovirus exposure and HLA in healthy donors. In the PCR, 60 Vbeta and 13 Jbeta primers were used. Assay: immunoSEQ multiplex PCR; the TCRdb copy retains only in-frame clones and omits some. Here the sample spans approximately 130,000 clones, 77% being singletons. Sequenced sample: PBMCs. The source is a man in his late teens or twenties in good health and CMV-seropositive.

This clone was observed once. The CDR3 here is CAISDPGVSNQPQHF. CDR3 DNA: TGTGCCATCAGTGATCCCGGGGTTAGCAATCAGCCCCAGCATTTT. The chain links TRBV10-3 to TRBJ1-5; D is ambiguous. The length of the CDR3 is 15 residues. Germline CDR1 reads ENHRY; CDR2 reads SYGVKD. With 3 bases removed from V and 0 bases from J, the gap between germline ends came to 9 bases.

The chain links TRBV7-8 to TRBJ1-2, with TRBD1 as a possible D gene (5 bases). The germline CDR1 and CDR2 sequences are SGHVS and FQNEAQ. With 5 bases removed from V and 5 bases from J, the gap between germline ends came to 21 bases. CDR3 length: 16 residues. CDR3 in amino acids: CASSPPPWEGPYGYTF. As DNA, the CDR3 is TGTGCCAGCAGCCCGCCCCCTTGGGAGGGACCTTATGGCTACACCTTC.

The chain couples TRBV25-1 to TRBJ2-7, with 9 bases matching TRBD1. From germline, CDR1 is MGHDK and CDR2 SYGVNS. The CDR3 length is 13 residues. The V gene end was trimmed by 7 bases and the J gene end by 2 bases; junction bases not matched to a gene: 3. The CDR3 DNA is TGTGCCAGCACCGGGACAGGGACCTACGAGCAGTACTTC. Its translation: CASTGTGTYEQYF.

CDR3 sequence reads: CASSEALVWGRDTEAFF. CDR3 nucleotides: TGTGCCAGCAGTGAAGCGCTCGTCTGGGGCAGGGACACTGAAGCTTTCTTT. V gene TRBV6-1 combines with J gene TRBJ1-1, with a possible D match to TRBD1 (5 bases). CDR3 length equals 17 residues. V lost 0 bases and J 3 bases, leaving 17 bases between the germline ends. CDR1 is MNHNS, CDR2 SASEGT, per germline.

The chain carries TRBV2 and TRBJ2-7, with D perhaps TRBD1 (6 bases). The germline gives CDR1 SNHLY, CDR2 FYNNEI. V gave up 3 bases and J gave up 2 bases, with 11 bases separating them. The CDR3 sequence is 14 residues long. CDR3 nucleotides: TGTGCCAGCAGTGAGCAGGGGACGGCCTACGAGCAGTACTTC. Protein product: CASSEQGTAYEQYF. Filled out from reference TRBV2 and TRBJ2-7, the complete variable domain reads EPEVTQTPSHQVTQMGQEVILRCVPISNHLYFYWYRQILGQKVEFLVSFYNNEISEKSEIFDDQFSVERPDGSNFTLKIRSTKLEDSAMYFCASSEQGTAYEQYFGPGTRLTVT.

The V call is TRBV2, the J call TRBJ2-7; 7 nucleotides align to TRBD2. Germline V gene sequence: CDR1 SNHLY, CDR2 FYNNEI. The CDR3 is 15 residues long. V was clipped by 8 bases and J by 1 base; unmatched bases: 11. This CDR3 is CASVEGGSGSYEQYF. CDR3 DNA sequence: TGTGCCAGCGTGGAAGGCGGGAGCGGGTCCTACGAGCAGTACTTC.

This chain uses TRBV30 with TRBJ2-7, with a tentative D call TRBD1 (5 bases). The V and J ends lost 2 bases and 2 bases respectively, with 13 bases between them. This CDR3 has 14 amino acids. The germline CDR1 and CDR2 sequences are GTSNPN and SVGIG (reference sequence). The DNA for the CDR3 is TGTGCCTGGAGTTTTCTTGGGGCCACCTACGAGCAGTACTTC. This codes for CAWSFLGATYEQYF. The full variable domain, in which reference TRBV30 and TRBJ2-7 provide the parts outside the CDR3, is SQTIHQWPATLVQPVGSPLSLECTVEGTSNPNLYWYRQAAGRGLQLLFYSVGIGQISSEVPQNLSASRPQDRQFILSSKKLLLSDSGFYLCAWSFLGATYEQYFGPGTRLTVT.

The chain links TRBV6-5 to TRBJ1-1, with D hard to call. Germline V gives CDR1 MNHEY, CDR2 SVGAGI. Trimming left V 2 bases short and J 6 bases short, with 13 bases between. This CDR3 is built from 14 residues. This CDR3 reads CASSYDGRGSEAFF. The CDR3 DNA reads as TGTGCCAGCAGTTACGATGGGAGAGGGTCTGAAGCTTTCTTT.

V usage is TRBV7-9 and J usage is TRBJ1-1; D possibly corresponds to TRBD1 (5 bases). The V end was cut by 4 bases, the J end by 4 bases, with 10 bases between. The germline V gene has CDR1 SEHNR and CDR2 FQNEAQ (reference sequence). The CDR3 sequence is 13 residues long. For the CDR3, the DNA is TGTGCCAGCAGCTACCGGGACTCCACTGAAGCTTTCTTT. The encoded protein is CASSYRDSTEAFF. Supplemented by reference TRBV7-9 and TRBJ1-1, the full variable domain reads DTGVSQNPRHKITKRGQNVTFRCDPISEHNRLYWYRQTLGQGPEFLTYFQNEAQLEKSRLLSDRFSAERPKGSFSTLEIQRTEQGDSAMYLCASSYRDSTEAFFGQGTRLTVV.

This clone was found once. The V gene is TRBV29-1, the J gene TRBJ1-2; 11 positions match TRBD1. Germline assignment: CDR1 SQVTM and CDR2 ANQGSEA. V dropped 7 bases and J dropped 7; count of bases not matched to a gene: 5. The CDR3 is 12 amino acids. CDR3 region: CSATDRGPGYTF. CDR3 DNA sequence: TGCAGCGCCACGGACAGGGGGCCTGGCTACACCTTC. The full variable domain, in which reference TRBV29-1 and TRBJ1-2 provide the parts outside the CDR3, is SAVISQKPSRDICQRGTSLTIQCQVDSQVTMMFWYRQQPGQSLTLIATANQGSEATYESGFVIDKFPISRPNLTFSTLTVSNMSPEDSSIYLCSATDRGPGYTFGSGTRLTVV.